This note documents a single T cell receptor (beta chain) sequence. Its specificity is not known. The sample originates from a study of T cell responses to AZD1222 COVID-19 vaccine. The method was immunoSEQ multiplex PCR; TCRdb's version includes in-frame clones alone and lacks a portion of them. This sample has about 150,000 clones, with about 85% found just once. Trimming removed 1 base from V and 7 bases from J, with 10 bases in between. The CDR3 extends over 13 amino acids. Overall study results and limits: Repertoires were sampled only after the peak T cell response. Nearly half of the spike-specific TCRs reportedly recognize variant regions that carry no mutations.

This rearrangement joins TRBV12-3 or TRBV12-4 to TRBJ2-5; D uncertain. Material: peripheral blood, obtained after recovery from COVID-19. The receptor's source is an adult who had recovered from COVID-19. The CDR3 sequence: CASSLGSWGTQYF. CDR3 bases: TGTGCCAGCAGTTTAGGCAGTTGGGGGACCCAGTACTTC.